This T cell receptor (beta chain) is drawn from a study of blood T cell repertoires in COVID-19. Study summary: Acute-phase and convalescent COVID-19 samples originated in the United States, Italy and Spain.

Sequenced by immunoSEQ multiplex PCR; TCRdb stores in-frame clones only, minus some. The table includes about 190,000 clones, 70% to 90% detected once. Trimming removed 6 bases at V and 6 bases at J, with 13 bases between. Germline CDR1 MNHEY, CDR2 SVGAGI. The CDR3 sequence is 13 residues long. The sequenced material came from peripheral blood. The TCR sequence derives from a human donor in a cohort sampled during active COVID-19. V gene TRBV6-5 combines with J gene TRBJ2-3; no clear D gene. CDR3 sequence (DNA): TGTGCCAGCAGCCGCGCCCTCGATGATACGCAGTATTTT. It encodes CASSRALDDTQYF.